This T cell receptor beta chain was profiled in a study of tumor and adjacent non-tumor tissue in lung cancer. This CDR3 is 12 amino acids long. Trimming removed 4 bases at V and 11 bases at J, with 14 bases between. The germline V gene has CDR1 MNHEY and CDR2 SVGEGT. The template was RNA from unsorted bulk tissue. This clonotype was found a few times. The target antigen is unknown. This may come from a read error, since a much larger clone is one base off. Study observations and caveats: Higher tumor TCR diversity was associated with shorter survival. In normal lung, the top 100 clones were significantly more dominant than in tumor. Significantly higher TCR diversity was found in tumor than normal lung.

TCRbeta libraries were built with three rounds of nested PCR, modified from ARM-PCR. TCRdb re-analysed the multiplex PCR reads in MiXCR, keeping a single row per CDR3 protein. The profile shows approximately 120,000 distinct CDR3 sequences, 55% to 75% of them singletons. The rearrangement links TRBV6-2 or TRBV6-3 to TRBJ1-1, with unresolved D. The clonotype comes from a young man with non-small cell lung cancer. Sample: lung tumor tissue. In nucleotides, the CDR3 is TGTGCCAGCAGTTTCCCTTCCCCTTACGCTTTCTTT. Translating gives CASSFPSPYAFF.